The 11 T cell receptor beta chains below come from one sample, sequenced in a study of T cells in Graves' hyperthyroidism and ophthalmopathy. Researchers amplified the TCR beta CDR3 regions from RNA transcripts. With the HTBI primer set, the TCR CDR3 went through a first round of RT-PCR. TCRdb reanalysed the multiplex PCR reads using MiXCR and keeps one entry per CDR3 protein. The sample has about 480,000 distinct CDR3 sequences, less than 25% seen once. The sequenced material came from blood. These receptors all come from a woman in her 70s with Graves' ophthalmopathy.

The V and J genes are TRBV20-1 and TRBJ2-1; D perhaps matches TRBD2 (5 bases). V gave up 0 bases and J gave up 0 bases, with 12 bases separating them. The V gene's germline CDR1 is DFQATT and CDR2 SNEGSKA (reference sequence). The CDR3 runs 16 residues. The CDR3 bases are TGCAGTGCTAGAGATTTTAAGCGGAGCTCCTACAATGAGCAGTTCTTC. It yields the protein CSARDFKRSSYNEQFF.

J is TRBJ2-1 and V is TRBV14; 8 bases map to TRBD1. After removal of 1 base from V and 8 bases from J, the junction contained 7 bases not matched to a gene. Germline V gives CDR1 SGHDN, CDR2 FVKESK. The CDR3 has 15 amino acids. CDR3 sequence reads: CASSQGQGSRYEQFF. CDR3 coding DNA: TGTGCCAGCAGCCAAGGACAGGGGTCCAGATATGAGCAGTTCTTC.

This clonotype was seen only a few times. V gene TRBV2 combines with J gene TRBJ2-7; D unresolved. With 3 bases removed from V and 7 bases from J, the gap between germline ends came to 10 bases. The CDR3 is 12 residues long. Germline CDR1 is SNHLY and CDR2 is FYNNEI. This CDR3 is CASSDELGEQYF. In nucleotides, the CDR3 is TGTGCCAGCAGTGATGAGTTGGGGGAGCAGTACTTC.

This clonotype turned up a few times. J is TRBJ1-4 and V is TRBV28; weak D call: TRBD1 (6 bases). Trimming took 3 bases from V and 8 from J, leaving 16 bases between them. The germline CDR1 and CDR2 sequences are MDHEN and SYDVKM. The CDR3 sequence is 15 residues long. The CDR3 spells CASSFQGSGEEKLFF. Here the CDR3 DNA reads TGTGCCAGCAGTTTCCAGGGGTCAGGCGAGGAAAAACTGTTTTTT.

In this sample, this clonotype turned up a few times. The V call is TRBV7-8, the J call TRBJ2-7; 7 nucleotides line up with TRBD2. CDR1 is SGHVS and CDR2 is FQNEAQ in the germline V gene. J lost 6 bases, V lost 3 bases, and 5 bases had no gene match. The CDR3 has 13 residues. CDR3 region: CASSFREGGEQYF. Here the CDR3 DNA reads TGTGCCAGCAGCTTCAGGGAGGGTGGCGAGCAGTACTTC.

At least ten counts were recorded for this clonotype. The V and J genes are TRBV6-1 and TRBJ1-1; D remains unclear. This CDR3 is built from 15 residues. Germline values: CDR1 MNHNS, CDR2 SASEGT. The germline V and J ends were trimmed by 5 bases and 6 bases, with 19 bases remaining between them. Written as DNA, the CDR3 is TGTGCCAGCAGTCCACTGGACGGGGATATCGCTGAAGCTTTCTTT. As protein: CASSPLDGDIAEAFF.

This chain joins TRBV24-1 and TRBJ2-1, with TRBD2 identical over 7 bases. V was pared by 9 bases and J by 4 bases, with 11 bases of the junction left unmatched. Germline CDR1 KGHDR, CDR2 SFDVKD. The CDR3 length is 15 residues. The CDR3 region has the DNA TGTGCCACCGGTGCTAGCGGAACAAATTACAATGAGCAGTTCTTC. It is translated as CATGASGTNYNEQFF.

The rearrangement links TRBV14 to TRBJ2-7; D might be TRBD2 (6 bases). Germline-derived CDR1 and CDR2 are SGHDN and FVKESK. The V and J ends lost 1 base and 6 bases respectively, with 19 bases between them. CDR3 length: 16 residues. As DNA, the CDR3 is TGTGCCAGCAGCCAAGTCGGAGGGAGGCCCCTAAGCGAGCAGTACTTC. Translated: CASSQVGGRPLSEQYF.

The chain has TRBV6-2 or TRBV6-3 and TRBJ1-6; the D gene is possibly TRBD1 (5 bases). This CDR3 comprises 13 residues. The germline CDR1 and CDR2 sequences are MNHEY and SVGEGT. The V and J ends lost 3 bases and 8 bases respectively, with 8 bases between them. The CDR3 coding sequence is TGTGCCAGCAGTTATTTAGGGGATTCACCCCTCCACTTT. Its protein is CASSYLGDSPLHF.

This clonotype was detected only a few times. V and J are TRBV2 and TRBJ2-3; TRBD2 aligns across 9 bases. V lost 6 bases and J lost 10; bases outside the gene matches: 11. This CDR3 contains 14 residues. The germline V gene has CDR1 SNHLY and CDR2 FYNNEI. The CDR3 is CASRRTSASTPQYF. In DNA form, the CDR3 reads TGTGCCAGCAGGCGGACTAGCGCCTCCACCCCGCAGTATTTT.

The chain employs TRBV3-1 and TRBJ2-6; maybe TRBD2 (5 bases). From germline, CDR1 is LGHDT and CDR2 YNNKEL (reference sequence). V lost 10 bases and J 1 base, leaving 8 bases between the germline ends. This CDR3 region has 13 residues. The DNA for the CDR3 is TGTGCCATCGGGAAGTCTGGGGCCAACGTCCTGACTTTC. Protein sequence: CAIGKSGANVLTF.